This paragraph reports one T cell receptor (beta chain). V dropped 3 bases and J dropped 1 base, with 9 bases sitting between them. This CDR3 is 15 amino acids long. CDR1 and CDR2 from the germline V gene are MRHNA and SNTAGT. Per the original methods: By means of reference gene primer amplification, nucleated cell counts were estimated. Only in-frame clones appear in the TCRdb table, and some are missing; sequencing was by immunoSEQ multiplex PCR. V and J calls and clone size follow that table, whereas D and trimming were derived from the DNA. The sample lists about 72,000 clones, around 90% occurring once. The sample is drawn from a study of blood T cell repertoires in COVID-19. The overall study: Samples representing acute and convalescent COVID-19 were sourced from the United States, Italy and Spain.

The rearrangement joins TRBV6-4 to TRBJ2-2, with D perhaps matching TRBD2 (5 bases). Sequences were obtained from peripheral blood. This clonotype was sampled from a human donor in a cohort sampled during active COVID-19. The DNA of the CDR3 is TGTGCCAGCAGTGAAAGCGAGGGGAACACCGGGGAGCTGTTTTTT. It encodes CASSESEGNTGELFF.